There are many counts of the clone carrying this T cell receptor (beta chain). Its target is not known. This entry is derived from a study of CD8 T cells in ankylosing spondylitis. General study points: Reportedly, matched ankylosing spondylitis synovial fluid was significantly enriched for disease-linked clones. Seemingly characteristic of ankylosing spondylitis blood was a TCR beta motif consisting of fewer than 10 highly homologous variants.

Molecular-barcoded quantitative 5'-RACE produced these TCR beta libraries. Via MiXCR, TCRdb re-called the 5' RACE reads, giving one row per CDR3 protein. The sample contains around 140,000 distinct CDR3 sequences, approximately 10% of which appear only once. Trimming took off 10 bases at V and 0 bases at J, with 10 bases between the two ends. This CDR3 is built from 14 residues. The sequence was collected from a female donor with ankylosing spondylitis or in good health (not recorded which). The sample consisted of blood, either unsorted or a sorted T cell fraction (not recorded which). The chain links TRBV12-3 or TRBV12-4 to TRBJ1-6; D is unclear. As DNA, the CDR3 is TGTGCCACCACTGACCTCTCCTATAATTCACCCCTCCACTTT. Protein: CATTDLSYNSPLHF.